Sequencing of this T cell receptor (beta chain) was carried out in a study of T cell repertoires in cytomegalovirus infection (dated by TCRdb to the late 2010s). For the study in its entirety: Because public TCR beta signatures pointed to carriage of CMV infection together with the matching HLA type, the HLA type of each donor mattered for the analysis.

Note on this clonotype: No cognate antigen has been identified for it. Within one base of it there is no much larger clone, and no base qualities were kept.

Via the germline V gene, CDR1 is MDHEN and CDR2 SYDVKM. The CDR3 measures 16 amino acids from cysteine to phenylalanine. The only DNA kept is the CDR3, 48 bases in frame from the first base. V trim: 6 bases; J trim: 4 bases; unmatched bases: 11. The paper's findings and limits, for the study overall: In the ex vivo response, HLA-C-restricted CMV-specific TCR beta clonotypes were dominant, and in two of eight donors the single most frequent clonotype came from this HLA-C-restricted group. In both this cohort and an independent roughly 350-donor cohort, the cumulative frequency of public TCR beta family members distinguished carriers of CMV infection plus the relevant HLA type.

Reads for this sample came from an Illumina HiSeq 1500. TCRdb took the public reads, trimmed them with fastp at Q25, ran MiXCR for clone calling and kept in-frame beta chains. Each CDR3 protein gets just one entry, which takes the most common genes and DNA from the rows behind it. The sample table shows around 450,000 distinct CDR3 sequences, and approximately 11% are seen once. Of the sample, more than 8.5% is held by the ten largest clones. Rearrangement joined TRBV28 to TRBJ1-4; TRBD1 agrees with 7 junctional bases. This TCR was recovered from a human donor in good health (CMV status not recorded). Some clones in this sample may be carry-over from other donors' samples. The specimen sequenced was PBMCs. The CDR3 reads as follows: CASSFRDSQINEKLFF. The sequenced DNA: TGTGCCAGCAGCTTCCGGGACAGCCAAATTAATGAAAAACTGTTTTTT.